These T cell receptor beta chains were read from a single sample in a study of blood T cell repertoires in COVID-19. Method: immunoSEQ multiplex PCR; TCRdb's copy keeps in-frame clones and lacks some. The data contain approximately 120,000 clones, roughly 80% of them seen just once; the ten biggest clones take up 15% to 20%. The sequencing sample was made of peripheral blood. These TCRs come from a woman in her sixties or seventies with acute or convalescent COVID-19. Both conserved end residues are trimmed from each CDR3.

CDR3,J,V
ASSSNRGGETQY,TRBJ2-5,TRBV28
AIRAQRGGDNEQF,TRBJ2-1,TRBV10-3
APALTGGTEAF,TRBJ1-1,TRBV5-1
ASSLQGQSNYGYT,TRBJ1-2,TRBV5-1
ASSVGRGATNEKLF,TRBJ1-4,TRBV9
ASSPASGTYNEQF,TRBJ2-1,TRBV9
ATSSRERGATSDTQY,TRBJ2-3,TRBV15
ASMRVAENTEAF,TRBJ1-1,TRBV28
ASSQEGEANYGYT,TRBJ1-2,TRBV4-2
ASTGQGAFQPQH,TRBJ1-5,TRBV6-5
ASSLGLPTNEQF,TRBJ2-1,TRBV28
ASRDYTNYGYT,TRBJ1-2,TRBV28
ASSIIGEQNTEAF,TRBJ1-1,TRBV19
ASSPRTGELF,TRBJ2-2,TRBV3-1/TRBV3-2
ASSGGNTGELF,TRBJ2-2,TRBV5-1